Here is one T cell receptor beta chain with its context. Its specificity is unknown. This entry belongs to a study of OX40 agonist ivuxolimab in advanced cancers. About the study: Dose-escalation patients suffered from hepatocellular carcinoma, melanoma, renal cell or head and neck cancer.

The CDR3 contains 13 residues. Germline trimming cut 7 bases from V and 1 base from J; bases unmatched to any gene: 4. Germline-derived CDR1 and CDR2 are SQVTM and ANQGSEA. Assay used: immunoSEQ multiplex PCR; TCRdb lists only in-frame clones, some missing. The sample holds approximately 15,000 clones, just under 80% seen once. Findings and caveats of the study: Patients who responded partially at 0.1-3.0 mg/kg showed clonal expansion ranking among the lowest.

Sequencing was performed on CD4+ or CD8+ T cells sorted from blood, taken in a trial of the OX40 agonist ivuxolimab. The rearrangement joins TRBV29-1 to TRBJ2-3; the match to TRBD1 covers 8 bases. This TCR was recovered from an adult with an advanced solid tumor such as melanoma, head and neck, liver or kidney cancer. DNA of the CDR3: TGCAGCGAGGGGACAGGATGCACAGATACGCAGTATTTT. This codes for CSEGTGCTDTQYF.